The 6 T cell receptor beta chains listed next were all sequenced from one sample in a study of T cell responses to AZD1222 COVID-19 vaccine. Produced via immunoSEQ multiplex PCR; TCRdb's table is partial and in-frame only. Among 150,000 to 180,000 clones listed, about 92% were seen once. Sequences were derived from peripheral blood, sampled on day 0 of AZD1222 vaccination. These receptor sequences come from an adult in good health.

This sequence joins TRBV19 and TRBJ2-5; no firm D call. Between the trimmed V and J ends, which lost 2 bases and 0 bases, there was a span of 7 bases. Germline CDR1 LNHDA, CDR2 SQIVND (reference sequence). This CDR3 region has 14 residues. DNA for the CDR3: TGTGCCAGTAGTATAAGAAAGTACCAAGAGACCCAGTACTTC. Protein: CASSIRKYQETQYF.

The chain uses TRBV7-9 and TRBJ1-1; 7 bases agree with TRBD1. The germline CDR1 and CDR2 sequences are SEHNR and FQNEAQ (reference sequence). The V and J ends lost 0 bases and 0 bases, in that order; junction bases with no gene match: 13. This CDR3 is 19 amino acids long. In nucleotides, the CDR3 is TGTGCCAGCAGCTTAGCGCGTGGGGTCGACAGGGCTATGAACACTGAAGCTTTCTTT. Translating it yields CASSLARGVDRAMNTEAFF.

This chain connects TRBV5-1 to TRBJ1-1; unclear D gene. V was cut by 2 bases and J by 3 bases, with 8 bases left in between. The CDR3 is 13 amino acids. Germline CDR1 is SGHRS and CDR2 is YFSETQ. For the CDR3, the DNA is TGCGCCAGCAGCTTCACCGGGGACACTGAAGCTTTCTTT. Residues: CASSFTGDTEAFF.

The chain links TRBV18 to TRBJ1-4; 8 nucleotides align to TRBD1. Trimming at V came to 3 bases and at J to 5 bases, leaving 5 bases not matched to a gene. Per germline, CDR1 KGHSH and CDR2 LQKENI. This CDR3 comprises 15 residues. As DNA, the CDR3 is TGTGCCAGCTCACCTCGGGACAGGATAAATGAAAAACTGTTTTTT. Protein product: CASSPRDRINEKLFF.

V gene TRBV10-3 combines with J gene TRBJ1-3; D call uncertain. V was pared by 6 bases and J by 2 bases, with 14 bases between. The CDR3 has 15 residues. In germline, CDR1 is ENHRY, CDR2 SYGVKD. Here the CDR3 DNA reads TGTGCCATCAGCGAACCGACGAGCCCTGGAAACACCATATATTTT. It encodes CAISEPTSPGNTIYF.

Details on this clone: Within the sample, other DNA sequences also encode this same CDR3. The chain uses TRBV29-1 and TRBJ1-1, with unresolved D. Between the trimmed V and J ends, which lost 7 bases and 4 bases, there was a span of 7 bases. This CDR3 is built from 10 residues. The germline gives CDR1 SQVTM, CDR2 ANQGSEA. The CDR3 loop reads CSAQTTEAFF. The CDR3 bases are TGCAGCGCCCAGACCACTGAAGCTTTCTTT.